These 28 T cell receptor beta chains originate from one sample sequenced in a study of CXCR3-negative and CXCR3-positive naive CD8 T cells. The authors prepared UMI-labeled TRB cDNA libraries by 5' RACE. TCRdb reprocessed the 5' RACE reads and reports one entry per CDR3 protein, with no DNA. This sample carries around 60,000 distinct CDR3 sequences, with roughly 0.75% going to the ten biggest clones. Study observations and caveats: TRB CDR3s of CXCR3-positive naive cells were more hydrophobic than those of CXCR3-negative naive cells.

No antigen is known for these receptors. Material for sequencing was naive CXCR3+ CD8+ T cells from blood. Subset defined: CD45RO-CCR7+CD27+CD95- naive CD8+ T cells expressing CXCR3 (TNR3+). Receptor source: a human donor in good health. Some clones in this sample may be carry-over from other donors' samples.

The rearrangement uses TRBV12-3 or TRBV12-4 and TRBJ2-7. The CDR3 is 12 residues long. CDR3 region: CASSLQDYEQYF.

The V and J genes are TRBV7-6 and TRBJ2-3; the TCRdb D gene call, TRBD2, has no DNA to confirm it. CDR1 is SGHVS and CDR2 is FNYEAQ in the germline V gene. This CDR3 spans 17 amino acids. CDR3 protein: CASSRPTGREGTDTQYF.

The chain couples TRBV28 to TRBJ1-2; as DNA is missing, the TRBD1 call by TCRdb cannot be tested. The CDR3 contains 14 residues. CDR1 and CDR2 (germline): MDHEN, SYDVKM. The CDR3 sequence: CASSKSTGRGGYTF.

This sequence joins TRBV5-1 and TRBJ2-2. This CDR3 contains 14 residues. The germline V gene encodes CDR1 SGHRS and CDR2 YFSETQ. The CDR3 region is CASSTDSNTGELFF. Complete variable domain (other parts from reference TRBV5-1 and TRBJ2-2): KAGVTQTPRYLIKTRGQQVTLSCSPISGHRSVSWYQQTPGQGLQFLFEYFSETQRNKGNFPGRFSGRQFSNSRSEMNVSTLELGDSALYLCASSTDSNTGELFFGEGSRLTVL.

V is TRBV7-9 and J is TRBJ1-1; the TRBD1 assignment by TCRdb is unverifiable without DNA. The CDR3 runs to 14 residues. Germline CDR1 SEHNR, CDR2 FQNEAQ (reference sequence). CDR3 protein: CASSLAPGGTEAFF.

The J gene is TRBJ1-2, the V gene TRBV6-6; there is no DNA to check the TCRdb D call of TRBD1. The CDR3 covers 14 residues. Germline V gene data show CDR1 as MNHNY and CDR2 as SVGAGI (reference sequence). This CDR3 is CASSFGTGVGGYTF.

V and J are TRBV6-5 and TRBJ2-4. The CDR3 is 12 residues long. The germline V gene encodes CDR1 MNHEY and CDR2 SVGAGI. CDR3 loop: CASSYGKNIQYF.

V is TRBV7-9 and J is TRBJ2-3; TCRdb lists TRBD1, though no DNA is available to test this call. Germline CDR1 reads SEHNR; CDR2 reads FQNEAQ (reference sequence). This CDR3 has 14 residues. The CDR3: CASSFRVQSDTQYF.

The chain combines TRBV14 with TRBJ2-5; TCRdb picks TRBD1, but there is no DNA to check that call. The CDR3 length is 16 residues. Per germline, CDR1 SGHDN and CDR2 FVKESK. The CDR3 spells CASSQGLTGGAETQYF.

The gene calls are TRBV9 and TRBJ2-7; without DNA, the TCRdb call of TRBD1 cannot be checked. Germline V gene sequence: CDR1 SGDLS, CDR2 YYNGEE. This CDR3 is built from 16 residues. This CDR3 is CASSVEGDSGSYEQYF.

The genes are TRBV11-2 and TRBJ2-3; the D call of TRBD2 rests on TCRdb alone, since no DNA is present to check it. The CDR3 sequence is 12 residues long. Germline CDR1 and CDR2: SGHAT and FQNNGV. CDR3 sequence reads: CASSALPDTQYF.

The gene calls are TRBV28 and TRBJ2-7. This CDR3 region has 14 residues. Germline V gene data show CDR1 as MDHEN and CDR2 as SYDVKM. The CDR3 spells CASSLRQTLTEQYF.

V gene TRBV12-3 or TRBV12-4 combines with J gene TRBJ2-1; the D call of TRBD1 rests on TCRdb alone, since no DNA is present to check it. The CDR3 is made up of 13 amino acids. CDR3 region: CASTPGTHNEQFF.

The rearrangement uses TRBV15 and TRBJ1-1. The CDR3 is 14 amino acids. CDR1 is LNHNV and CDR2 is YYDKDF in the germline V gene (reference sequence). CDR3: CATSSEAQNTDDFF.

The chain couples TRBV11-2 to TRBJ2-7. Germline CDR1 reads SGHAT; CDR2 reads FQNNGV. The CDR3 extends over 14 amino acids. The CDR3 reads CASSLFKGPYEQYF.

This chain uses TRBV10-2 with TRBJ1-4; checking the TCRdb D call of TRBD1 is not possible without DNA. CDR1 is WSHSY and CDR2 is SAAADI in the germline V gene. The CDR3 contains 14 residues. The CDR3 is CASSVYREEEKLFF.

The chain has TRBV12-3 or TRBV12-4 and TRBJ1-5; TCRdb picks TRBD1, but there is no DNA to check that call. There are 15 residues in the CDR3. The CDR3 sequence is CASSLGQGANQPQHF.

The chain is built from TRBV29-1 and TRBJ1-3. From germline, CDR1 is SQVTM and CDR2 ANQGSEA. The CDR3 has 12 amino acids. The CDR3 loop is CSVTGSGNTIYF.

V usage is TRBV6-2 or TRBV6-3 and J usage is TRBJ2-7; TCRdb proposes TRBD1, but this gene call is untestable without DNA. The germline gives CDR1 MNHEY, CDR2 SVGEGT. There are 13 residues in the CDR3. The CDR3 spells CATQGGTLYEQYF.

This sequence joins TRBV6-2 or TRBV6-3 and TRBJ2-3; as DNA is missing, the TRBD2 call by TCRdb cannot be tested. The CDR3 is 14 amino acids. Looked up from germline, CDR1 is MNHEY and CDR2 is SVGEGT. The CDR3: CASRPSGRADTQYF.

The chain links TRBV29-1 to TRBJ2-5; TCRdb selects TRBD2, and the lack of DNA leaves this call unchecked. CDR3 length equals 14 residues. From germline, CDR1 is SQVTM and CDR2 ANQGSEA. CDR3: CSVEIAGGLETQYF.

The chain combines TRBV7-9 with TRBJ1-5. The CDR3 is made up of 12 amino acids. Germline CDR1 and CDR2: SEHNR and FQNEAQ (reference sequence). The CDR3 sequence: CASTFSNQPQHF.

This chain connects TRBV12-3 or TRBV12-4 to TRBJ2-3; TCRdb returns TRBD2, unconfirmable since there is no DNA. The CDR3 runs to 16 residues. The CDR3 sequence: CSSSLSAGGFTDTQYF.

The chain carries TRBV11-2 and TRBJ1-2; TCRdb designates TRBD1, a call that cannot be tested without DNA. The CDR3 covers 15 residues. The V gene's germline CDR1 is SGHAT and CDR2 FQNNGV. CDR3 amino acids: CASSLLIGTAYGYTF.

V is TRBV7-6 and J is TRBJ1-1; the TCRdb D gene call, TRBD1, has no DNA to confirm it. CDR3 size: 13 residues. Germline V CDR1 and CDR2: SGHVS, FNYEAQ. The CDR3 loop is CASSLSTGTEAFF. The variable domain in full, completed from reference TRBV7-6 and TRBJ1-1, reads GAGVSQSPRYKVTKRGQDVALRCDPISGHVSLYWYRQALGQGPEFLTYFNYEAQQDKSGLPNDRFSAERPEGSISTLTIQRTEQRDSAMYRCASSLSTGTEAFFGQGTRLTVV.

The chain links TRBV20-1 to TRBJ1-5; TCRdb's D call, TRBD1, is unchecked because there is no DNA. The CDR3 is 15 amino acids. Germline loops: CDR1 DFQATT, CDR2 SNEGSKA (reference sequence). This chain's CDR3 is CSAIDPDRVNQPQHF.

CDR3: CASRGPALETQYF. The chain employs TRBV6-5 and TRBJ2-5. The CDR3 is 13 amino acids. Germline CDR1 and CDR2: MNHEY and SVGAGI.

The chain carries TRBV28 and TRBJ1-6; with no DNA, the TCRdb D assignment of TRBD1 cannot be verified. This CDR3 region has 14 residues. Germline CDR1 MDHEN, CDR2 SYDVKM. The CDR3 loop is CASSPTGEISPLHF. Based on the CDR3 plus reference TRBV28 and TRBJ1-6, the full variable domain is DVKVTQSSRYLVKRTGEKVFLECVQDMDHENMFWYRQDPGLGLRLIYFSYDVKMKEKGDIPEGYSVSREKKERFSLILESASTNQTSMYLCASSPTGEISPLHFGNGTRLTVT.